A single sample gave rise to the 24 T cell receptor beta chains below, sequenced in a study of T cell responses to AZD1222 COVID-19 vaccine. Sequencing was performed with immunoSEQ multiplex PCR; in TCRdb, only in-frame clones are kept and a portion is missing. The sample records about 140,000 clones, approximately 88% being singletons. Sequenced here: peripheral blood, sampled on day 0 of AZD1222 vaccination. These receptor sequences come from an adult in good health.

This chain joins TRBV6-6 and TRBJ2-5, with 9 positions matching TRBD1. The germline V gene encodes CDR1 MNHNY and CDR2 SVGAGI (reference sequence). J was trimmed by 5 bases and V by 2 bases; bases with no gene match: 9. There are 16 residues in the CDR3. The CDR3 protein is CASSYPGQGFGETQYF. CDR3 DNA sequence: TGTGCCAGCAGTTACCCCGGACAGGGGTTCGGGGAGACCCAGTACTTC.

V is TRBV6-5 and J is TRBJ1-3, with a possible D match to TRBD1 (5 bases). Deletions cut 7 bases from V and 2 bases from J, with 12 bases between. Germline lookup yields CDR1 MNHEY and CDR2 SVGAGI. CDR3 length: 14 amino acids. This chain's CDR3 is CASIRRAPGNTIYF. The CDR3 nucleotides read TGTGCCAGCATACGCAGGGCCCCTGGAAACACCATATATTTT.

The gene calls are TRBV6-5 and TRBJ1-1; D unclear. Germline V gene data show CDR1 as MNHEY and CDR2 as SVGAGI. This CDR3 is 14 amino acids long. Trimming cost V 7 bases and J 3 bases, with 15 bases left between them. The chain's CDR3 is CASKDLLSDTEAFF. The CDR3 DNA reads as TGTGCCAGCAAGGACCTATTATCCGACACTGAAGCTTTCTTT.

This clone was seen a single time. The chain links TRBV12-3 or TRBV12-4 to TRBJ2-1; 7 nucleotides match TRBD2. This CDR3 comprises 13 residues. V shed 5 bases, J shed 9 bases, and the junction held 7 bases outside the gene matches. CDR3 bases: TGTGCCAGCAGTCTCCGGACTAGAGCTGAGCAGTTCTTC. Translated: CASSLRTRAEQFF.

CDR3 nucleotide sequence: TGTGCCAGCAGTGAATATGGCGAGCGTTTACCCCTCCACTTT. Protein: CASSEYGERLPLHF. The rearrangement joins TRBV25-1 to TRBJ1-6, with D hard to call. CDR3 length: 14 amino acids. The germline V and J ends were trimmed by 0 bases and 12 bases, with 12 bases remaining between them. Germline loops: CDR1 MGHDK, CDR2 SYGVNS.

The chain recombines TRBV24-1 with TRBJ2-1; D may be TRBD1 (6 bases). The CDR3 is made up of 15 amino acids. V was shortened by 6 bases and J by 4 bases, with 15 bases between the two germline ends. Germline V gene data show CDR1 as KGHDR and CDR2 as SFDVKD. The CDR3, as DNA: TGTGCCACCAGTTCTGGGGACACCTTATACAATGAGCAGTTCTTC. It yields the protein CATSSGDTLYNEQFF.

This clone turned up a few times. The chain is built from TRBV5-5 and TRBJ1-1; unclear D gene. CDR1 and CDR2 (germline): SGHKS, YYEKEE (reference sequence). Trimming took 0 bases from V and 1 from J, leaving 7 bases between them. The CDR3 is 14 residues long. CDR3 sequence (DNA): TGTGCCAGCAGCTTGGTTCTAAGGAACACTGAAGCTTTCTTT. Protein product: CASSLVLRNTEAFF.

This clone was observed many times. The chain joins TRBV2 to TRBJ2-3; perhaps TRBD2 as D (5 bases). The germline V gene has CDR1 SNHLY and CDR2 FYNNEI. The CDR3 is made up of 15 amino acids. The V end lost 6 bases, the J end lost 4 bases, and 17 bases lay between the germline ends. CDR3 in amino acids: CASRRAEADADTQYF. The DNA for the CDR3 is TGTGCCAGCAGGCGGGCGGAAGCCGACGCAGATACGCAGTATTTT.

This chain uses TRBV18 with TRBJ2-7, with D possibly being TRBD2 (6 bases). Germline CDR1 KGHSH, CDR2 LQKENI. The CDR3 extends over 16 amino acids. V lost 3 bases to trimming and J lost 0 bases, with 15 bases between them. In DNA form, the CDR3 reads TGTGCCAGCTCACCTCGAGAGTACGGGAGCTCCTACGAGCAGTACTTC. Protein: CASSPREYGSSYEQYF.

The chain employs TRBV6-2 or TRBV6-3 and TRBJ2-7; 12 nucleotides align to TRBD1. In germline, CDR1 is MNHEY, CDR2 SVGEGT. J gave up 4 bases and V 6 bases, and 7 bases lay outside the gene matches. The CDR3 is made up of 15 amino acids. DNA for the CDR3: TGTGCCAGCAGCCCCGCGGGACAGGGGGCTTACGAGCAGTACTTC. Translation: CASSPAGQGAYEQYF.

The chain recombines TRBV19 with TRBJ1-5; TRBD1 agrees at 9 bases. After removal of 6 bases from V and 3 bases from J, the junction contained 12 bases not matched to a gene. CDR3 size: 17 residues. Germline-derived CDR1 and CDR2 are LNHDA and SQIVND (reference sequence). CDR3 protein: CASRTGTGNRNNQPQHF. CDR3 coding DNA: TGTGCCAGTAGAACCGGGACAGGGAATCGTAACAATCAGCCCCAGCATTTT.

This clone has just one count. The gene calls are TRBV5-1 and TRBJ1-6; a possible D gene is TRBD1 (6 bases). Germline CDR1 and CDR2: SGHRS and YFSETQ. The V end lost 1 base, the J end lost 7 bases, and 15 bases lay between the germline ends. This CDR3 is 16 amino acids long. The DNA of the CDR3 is TGCGCCAGCAGCTTGACCGGCAGGGGCCTAAATTCACCCCTCCACTTT. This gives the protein CASSLTGRGLNSPLHF.

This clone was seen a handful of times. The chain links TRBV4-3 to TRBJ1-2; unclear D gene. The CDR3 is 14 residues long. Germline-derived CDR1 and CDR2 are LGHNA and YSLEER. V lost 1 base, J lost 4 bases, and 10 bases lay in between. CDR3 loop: CASSQVEQLYGYTF. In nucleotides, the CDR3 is TGCGCCAGCAGCCAAGTGGAACAGCTCTATGGCTACACCTTC.

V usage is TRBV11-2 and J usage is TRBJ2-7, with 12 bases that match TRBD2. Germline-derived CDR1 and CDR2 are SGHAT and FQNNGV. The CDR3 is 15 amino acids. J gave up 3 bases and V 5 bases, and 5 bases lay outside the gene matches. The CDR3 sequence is CASSPLAGGGYEQYF. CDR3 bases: TGTGCCAGCAGCCCACTAGCGGGAGGAGGCTACGAGCAGTACTTC.

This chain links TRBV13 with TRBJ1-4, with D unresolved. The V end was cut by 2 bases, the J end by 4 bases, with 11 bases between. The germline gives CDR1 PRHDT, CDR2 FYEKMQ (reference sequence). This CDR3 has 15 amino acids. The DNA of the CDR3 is TGTGCCAGCAGCTTAAAGTACGGGTTTAATGAAAAACTGTTTTTT. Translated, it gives CASSLKYGFNEKLFF.

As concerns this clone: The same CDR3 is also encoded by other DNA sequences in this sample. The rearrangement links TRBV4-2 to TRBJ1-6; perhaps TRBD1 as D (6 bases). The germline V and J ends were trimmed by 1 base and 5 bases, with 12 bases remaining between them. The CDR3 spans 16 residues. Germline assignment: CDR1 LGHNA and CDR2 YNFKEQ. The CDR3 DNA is TGTGCCAGCAGCCAAGGACAGGTCGGGGATAATTCACCCCTCCACTTT. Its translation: CASSQGQVGDNSPLHF.

CDR3 residues: CASSLGIRTGELFF. DNA for the CDR3: TGTGCCAGCAGCTTAGGAATTCGCACCGGGGAGCTGTTTTTT. This chain uses TRBV7-9 with TRBJ2-2; D remains ambiguous. In germline, CDR1 is SEHNR, CDR2 FQNEAQ (reference sequence). This CDR3 region has 14 residues. V shed 1 base and J shed 4 bases, with 7 bases lying between them.

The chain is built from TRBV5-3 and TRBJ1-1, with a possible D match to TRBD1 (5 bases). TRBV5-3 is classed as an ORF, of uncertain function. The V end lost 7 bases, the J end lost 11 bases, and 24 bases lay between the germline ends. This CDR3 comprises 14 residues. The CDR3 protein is CARDSSHCPFRAFF. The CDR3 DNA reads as TGTGCCAGAGACAGCTCCCACTGCCCGTTCCGCGCTTTCTTT.

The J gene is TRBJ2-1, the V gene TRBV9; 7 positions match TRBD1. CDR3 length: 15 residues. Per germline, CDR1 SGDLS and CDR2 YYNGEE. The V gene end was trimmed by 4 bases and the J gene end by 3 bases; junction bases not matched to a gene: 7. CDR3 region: CASSPQTGNYNEQFF. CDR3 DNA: TGTGCCAGCAGCCCCCAGACAGGGAACTACAATGAGCAGTTCTTC.

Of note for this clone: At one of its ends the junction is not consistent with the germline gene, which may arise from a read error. The CDR3 nucleotides are TGTGCCAGCTCACCAGGATCCGGGCCAGAGGCCCAGTACTTC. Protein product: CASSPGSGPEAQYF. The V gene is TRBV18, the J gene TRBJ2-5; no firm D call. Germline loops: CDR1 KGHSH, CDR2 LQKENI. The CDR3 runs to 14 residues.

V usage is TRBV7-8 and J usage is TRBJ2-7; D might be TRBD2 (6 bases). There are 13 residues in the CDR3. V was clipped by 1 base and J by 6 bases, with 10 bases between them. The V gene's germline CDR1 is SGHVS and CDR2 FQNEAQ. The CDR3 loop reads CASSLVSTSEQYF. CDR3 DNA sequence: TGTGCCAGCAGCTTAGTCTCGACTAGCGAGCAGTACTTC.

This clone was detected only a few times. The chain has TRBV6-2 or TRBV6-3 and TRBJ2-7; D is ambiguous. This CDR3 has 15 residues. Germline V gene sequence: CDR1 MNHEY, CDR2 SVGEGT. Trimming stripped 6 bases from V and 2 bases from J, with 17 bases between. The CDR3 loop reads CASSPDPYYTYEQYF. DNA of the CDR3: TGTGCCAGCAGCCCGGACCCATATTATACCTACGAGCAGTACTTC.

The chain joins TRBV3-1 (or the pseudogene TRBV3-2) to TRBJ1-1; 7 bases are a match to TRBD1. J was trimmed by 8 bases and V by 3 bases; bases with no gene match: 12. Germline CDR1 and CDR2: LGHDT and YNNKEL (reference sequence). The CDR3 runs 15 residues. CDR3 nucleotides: TGTGCCAGCAGCCAGAGGGACAGAGAGCGAATAGAAGCTTTCTTT. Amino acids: CASSQRDRERIEAFF.

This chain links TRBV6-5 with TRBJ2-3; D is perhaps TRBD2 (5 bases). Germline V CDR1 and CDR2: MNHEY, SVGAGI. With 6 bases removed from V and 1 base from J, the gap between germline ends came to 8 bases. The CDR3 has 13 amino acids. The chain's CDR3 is CASRNGGTDTQYF. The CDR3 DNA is TGTGCCAGCAGGAACGGGGGCACAGATACGCAGTATTTT.